The present T cell receptor beta chain was sequenced within a study of T cells in Graves' hyperthyroidism and ophthalmopathy. RNA transcripts served as the template for amplifying TCR beta CDR3 regions. An initial round of RT-PCR targeting the TCR CDR3 relied on the HTBI primer set. Each CDR3 protein gets one entry after TCRdb re-called the multiplex PCR reads with MiXCR. Altogether 400,000 to 500,000 distinct CDR3 sequences are present, roughly 15% being singletons, with the ten largest covering 5% to 6.5%. Stable hyperthyroidism: no ophthalmopathy progression over 18 months of follow-up. Criteria for exclusion of patients were uncontrolled infection, other autoimmune disease, pregnancy or lactation. Germline CDR1 is KGHDR and CDR2 is SFDVKD. The CDR3 is 13 residues long. The germline V and J ends were trimmed by 6 bases and 1 base, with 8 bases remaining between them.

The chain uses TRBV24-1 and TRBJ2-5, with a tentative D call TRBD1 (5 bases). The TCR originated in a woman aged 18 to 35 with Graves' hyperthyroidism. Sequencing was performed on blood. As DNA, the CDR3 is TGTGCCACCAGTCCAACAGGCCAAGAGACCCAGTACTTC. This sequence encodes CATSPTGQETQYF.